This TCR beta chain originates from a study of cytomegalovirus exposure and HLA in healthy donors. Regarding the study as a whole: Earlier analysis yielded a pattern in which most TCR beta V segments were productive about 90% or about 30% of the time.

V was cut by 4 bases and J by 4 bases, with 10 bases left in between. In germline, CDR1 is MDHEN, CDR2 SYDVKM. CDR3 length: 13 residues. As for this clone: Its antigen is currently unknown.

Use of 60 Vbeta and 13 Jbeta primers characterized the PCR. The repertoire was sequenced with immunoSEQ multiplex PCR; TCRdb's copy has only in-frame clones and lacks some. The data show 120,000 to 150,000 clones, 80% seen once. The material sequenced was PBMCs. The source of this sequence is a man aged 40-50 years in good health and CMV-seropositive. This rearrangement joins TRBV28 to TRBJ2-5; D not resolved. The CDR3 sequence is CASSSSNPETQYF. CDR3 nucleotides: TGTGCCAGCAGTTCCAGTAACCCAGAGACCCAGTACTTC.